This entry lists 28 T cell receptor beta chains sequenced from one sample in a study of molecular identifiers for immune sequencing clone quantification. TCRdb processed the PCR reads anew with MiXCR; each CDR3 protein has one entry. Of tens of thousands of distinct CDR3 sequences listed, roughly 24% are singletons. Source material: naive CD8+ T cells from blood, with Jurkat cell RNA spiked in. Subset in this sample: FACS-sorted CD8+CD4-CCR7+CD45RA+ naive T cells. These TCRs come from a human donor in good health. Some libraries in this study had Jurkat cell RNA spiked in.

At least ten counts were recorded for this clonotype. The chain combines TRBV7-9 with TRBJ1-1; 7 nucleotides match TRBD1. Looked up from germline, CDR1 is SEHNR and CDR2 is FQNEAQ (reference sequence). V trimming: 11 bases; J trimming: 3 bases; junction bases outside the gene matches: 3. The CDR3 extends over 11 amino acids. CDR3 loop: CASGGDTEAFF. In nucleotides, the CDR3 is TGTGCCTCAGGGGGTGACACTGAAGCTTTCTTT.

This clonotype has a count of ten or more. The chain carries TRBV11-2 and TRBJ2-1, with TRBD1 matching 7 bases. With 5 bases clipped from V and 7 bases from J, the junction kept 8 bases outside the gene matches. CDR3 size: 14 residues. Germline values: CDR1 SGHAT, CDR2 FQNNGV. The CDR3 DNA follows: TGTGCCAGCAGCACTACGGGACAGCTAAATGAGCAGTTCTTC. It translates to CASSTTGQLNEQFF.

This clonotype showed up just a few times. This chain connects TRBV6-2 or TRBV6-3 to TRBJ2-5; no clear D gene. The V end lost 4 bases, the J end lost 5 bases, and 26 bases lay between the germline ends. The CDR3 sequence is 18 residues long. Germline loops: CDR1 MNHEY, CDR2 SVGEGT. Here the CDR3 DNA reads TGTGCCAGCAGTTCCCTCATTACCCTTGACTCGATCTCGGAGACCCAGTACTTC. Protein: CASSSLITLDSISETQYF.

Details on this clonotype: At one of its ends the junction is not consistent with the germline gene, which may arise from a read error. V usage is TRBV6-7 and J usage is TRBJ1-3, with D possibly TRBD1 on 6 matching bases. TRBV6-7 is an open reading frame, and its role is uncertain. The CDR3 consists of 18 residues. The CDR3 DNA follows: TGTGCCAGCAGAAGAGACGGGACACTACTACCCTCTGTAAACACCATATATTTT. Amino acid sequence: CASRRDGTLLPSVNTIYF.

The chain recombines TRBV4-3 with TRBJ2-3, with unresolved D. Germline values: CDR1 LGHNA, CDR2 YSLEER. The CDR3 has 17 residues. Trimming left V 0 bases short and J 2 bases short, with 15 bases between. The CDR3 region has the DNA TGCGCCAGCAGCCAAGATTTTCTCACGGTTGACACAGATACGCAGTATTTT. Translating gives CASSQDFLTVDTDTQYF.

This clonotype was observed at least ten times. The chain links TRBV30 to TRBJ2-3; D assignment may be TRBD1 or TRBD2 (6 bases each). The CDR3 extends over 18 amino acids. Trimming cost V 4 bases and J 6 bases, with 29 bases left between them. Germline loops: CDR1 GTSNPN, CDR2 SVGIG (reference sequence). CDR3 in DNA: TGTGCCTGGAATACCCCCCTCTTCGGGGGCAGGGCGACGGATACGCAGTATTTT. This encodes CAWNTPLFGGRATDTQYF.

Comments on this clonotype: A much larger clone lies one base from this, so it may be a read error. V is TRBV4-3 and J is TRBJ2-2, with 7 bases aligning to TRBD1. Unmatched junction bases numbered 2, after V lost 4 bases and J lost 0 bases. The CDR3 is 15 residues long. Looked up from germline, CDR1 is LGHNA and CDR2 is YSLEER. CDR3 loop: CASSRGTANTGELFF. CDR3 coding DNA: TGCGCCAGCAGCCGAGGGACAGCGAACACCGGGGAGCTGTTTTTT.

This chain joins TRBV7-9 and TRBJ2-7, with D perhaps matching TRBD1 or TRBD2 (6 bases each). The CDR3 sequence is 17 residues long. Trimming stripped 2 bases from V and 3 bases from J, with 20 bases between. Per germline, CDR1 SEHNR and CDR2 FQNEAQ (reference sequence). CDR3 protein: CASSLTVTGGLFYEQYF. CDR3 bases: TGTGCCAGCAGCTTAACGGTTACTGGGGGGCTTTTCTACGAGCAGTACTTC.

The V call is TRBV7-9, the J call TRBJ2-7; perhaps TRBD1 as D (5 bases). The length of the CDR3 is 14 residues. The germline V gene has CDR1 SEHNR and CDR2 FQNEAQ (reference sequence). Trimming stripped 3 bases from V and 1 base from J, with 10 bases between. CDR3 loop: CASSLSDTSYEQYF. As DNA, the CDR3 is TGTGCCAGCAGCTTGTCGGACACTTCCTACGAGCAGTACTTC. Supplemented by reference TRBV7-9 and TRBJ2-7, the full variable domain reads DTGVSQNPRHKITKRGQNVTFRCDPISEHNRLYWYRQTLGQGPEFLTYFQNEAQLEKSRLLSDRFSAERPKGSFSTLEIQRTEQGDSAMYLCASSLSDTSYEQYFGPGTRLTVT.

This clonotype turned up a few times. One end of the junction does not line up with germline, which may come from a read error. The rearrangement uses TRBV6-2 or TRBV6-3 and TRBJ2-7; D is uncertain. CDR3 length: 14 residues. Germline CDR1 is MNHEY and CDR2 is SVGEGT. CDR3 DNA sequence: TGTGCCAGCAAGATTTGGACGGGTCCCTACGAGCAGTCCTTC. Protein sequence: CASKIWTGPYEQSF.

This clonotype was counted at least ten times. The genes are TRBV4-2 and TRBJ1-1; D remains ambiguous. The germline CDR1 and CDR2 sequences are LGHNA and YNFKEQ. The V gene lost 6 bases and the J gene lost 4 bases, with 21 bases spanning the gap. The length of the CDR3 is 16 residues. CDR3 sequence reads: CASSPPGDLLFTEAFF. For the CDR3, the DNA is TGTGCCAGCAGTCCCCCGGGAGACCTTTTGTTCACTGAAGCTTTCTTT.

This clonotype has ten or more counts. The chain recombines TRBV28 with TRBJ1-5; D uncertain. Trimming cost V 3 bases and J 0 bases, with 9 bases left between them. The germline gives CDR1 MDHEN, CDR2 SYDVKM. This CDR3 region has 15 residues. The chain's CDR3 is CASSFGKYSNQPQHF. CDR3 in DNA: TGTGCCAGCAGTTTTGGGAAGTATAGCAATCAGCCCCAGCATTTT.

The chain employs TRBV6-2 or TRBV6-3 and TRBJ1-1; D not resolved. The length of the CDR3 is 14 residues. CDR1 MNHEY and CDR2 SVGEGT come from the germline V gene. Trimming left V 2 bases short and J 3 bases short, with 10 bases between. The chain's CDR3 is CASSYLIGYTEAFF. Written as DNA, the CDR3 is TGTGCCAGCAGTTACCTGATCGGCTACACTGAAGCTTTCTTT.

This clonotype appeared many times. V and J are TRBV19 and TRBJ1-1, with D unclear. Trimming cost V 5 bases and J 1 base, with 11 bases left between them. The CDR3 covers 14 residues. Germline V lookup: CDR1 LNHDA, CDR2 SQIVND (reference sequence). The CDR3 sequence: CASSPAPGNTEAFF. DNA for the CDR3: TGTGCCAGTAGTCCTGCCCCAGGGAACACTGAAGCTTTCTTT.

This clonotype is termed medium-sized (0.01 to 0.1%). This chain joins TRBV29-1 and TRBJ1-1; D is ambiguous. Germline lookup yields CDR1 SQVTM and CDR2 ANQGSEA. Deletions cut 8 bases from V and 0 bases from J, with 7 bases between. The CDR3 length is 11 residues. The CDR3 nucleotides are TGCAGCACAGTGATGAACACTGAAGCTTTCTTT. It yields the protein CSTVMNTEAFF.

The chain uses TRBV2 and TRBJ1-5, with D maybe TRBD1 (6 bases). The CDR3 is 14 amino acids. Germline V gene lookup returns CDR1 SNHLY and CDR2 FYNNEI. Trimming pared 10 bases from V and 0 bases from J, leaving 13 bases between. CDR3 sequence: CATRQDYSNQPQHF. As DNA, the CDR3 is TGTGCCACCAGACAGGATTATAGCAATCAGCCCCAGCATTTT.

Concerning this clonotype itself: A much bigger clone sits one base away, suggesting this may be a read error. V usage is TRBV27 and J usage is TRBJ2-7; D possibly matches TRBD1 or TRBD2 (5 bases each). Germline-derived CDR1 and CDR2 are MNHEY and SMNVEV (reference sequence). The CDR3 has 13 amino acids. Trimming removed 11 bases from V and 7 bases from J, with 21 bases in between. Here the CDR3 DNA reads TGTGCCGCCCGGGACGGCAGTCTGTTAGAGCAGTACTTC. Translating gives CAARDGSLLEQYF.

As to this clonotype: This clone may be a read error of a much larger clone one base away. The chain employs TRBV19 and TRBJ2-5, with a tentative D call TRBD1 (6 bases). The CDR3 totals 14 residues. V lost 4 bases and J 7 bases, leaving 16 bases between the germline ends. Per germline, CDR1 LNHDA and CDR2 SQIVND (reference sequence). DNA for the CDR3: TGTGCCAGTAGTACCACTCAGGGACATGGGACCCAGTACTTC. As protein: CASSTTQGHGTQYF.

This sequence joins TRBV27 and TRBJ2-7, with no clear D. V was cut by 2 bases and J by 0 bases, with 8 bases left in between. Germline-derived CDR1 and CDR2 are MNHEY and SMNVEV (reference sequence). This CDR3 is built from 14 residues. The CDR3 DNA follows: TGTGCCAGCAGTTTAAGGGCTTCCTCCTACGAGCAGTACTTC. Residues: CASSLRASSYEQYF.

The gene calls are TRBV12-3 or TRBV12-4 and TRBJ2-3; TRBD2 matches 7 bases. The V and J ends lost 9 bases and 14 bases, in that order; junction bases with no gene match: 26. This CDR3 is built from 16 residues. CDR3: CASSRIASGATDARYF. The CDR3 DNA follows: TGTGCCAGTTCCCGCATCGCTAGCGGCGCCACAGATGCGCGGTATTTT.

This clonotype occurred many times. The chain couples TRBV10-3 to TRBJ2-1; no reliable D call. The CDR3 sequence is 15 residues long. Deletions cut 0 bases from V and 1 base from J, with 7 bases between. The germline V gene encodes CDR1 ENHRY and CDR2 SYGVKD. The CDR3 is CAISESSTSYNEQFF. Written as DNA, the CDR3 is TGTGCCATCAGTGAGTCAAGCACATCCTACAATGAGCAGTTCTTC.

The sample holds a few counts of this clonotype. J is TRBJ2-7 and V is TRBV20-1; tentatively, D is TRBD1 (6 bases). The ends were cut back, 5 bases at V and 7 bases at J, with 24 bases in the middle. Germline V gene sequence: CDR1 DFQATT, CDR2 SNEGSKA (reference sequence). CDR3 length: 15 residues. The CDR3: CSAFLAGEAKREQYF. For the CDR3, the DNA is TGCAGTGCTTTTCTCGCAGGGGAAGCCAAGAGGGAGCAGTACTTC.

Note on this clonotype: A read error may be the cause here, since a much bigger clone is one base away. V is TRBV7-6 and J is TRBJ2-7; D is undetermined. This CDR3 is built from 14 residues. Between the trimmed V and J ends, which lost 5 bases and 5 bases, there was a span of 16 bases. Germline V gene data show CDR1 as SGHVS and CDR2 as FNYEAQ. CDR3 in amino acids: CASSPYSGRDEQYF. For the CDR3, the DNA is TGTGCCAGCAGCCCTTATTCGGGTCGGGACGAGCAGTACTTC.

Comments on this clonotype: Possible read error: a much larger clone is one base away. This chain joins TRBV27 and TRBJ2-7; 10 nucleotides line up with TRBD1. There are 14 residues in the CDR3. Looked up from germline, CDR1 is MNHEY and CDR2 is SMNVEV (reference sequence). With 6 bases clipped from V and 3 bases from J, the junction kept 5 bases outside the gene matches. CDR3 amino acids: CASRSGQGVYEQYF. In nucleotides, the CDR3 is TGTGCCAGCAGGTCCGGACAGGGGGTCTACGAGCAGTACTTC.

The chain has TRBV29-1 and TRBJ2-5, with TRBD2 matching 7 bases. CDR1 SQVTM and CDR2 ANQGSEA come from the germline V gene. Trimming took 2 bases from V and 9 from J; bases not matched to a gene: 15. The CDR3 has 15 amino acids. The CDR3 DNA is TGCAGCGTTGAATGGGCGGGGGTGTACCAAGCGCCCCAGTACTTC. Protein sequence: CSVEWAGVYQAPQYF.

This clonotype has ten or more counts. The rearrangement uses TRBV29-1 and TRBJ2-3; the match to TRBD2 covers 13 bases. The CDR3 consists of 17 residues. V was pared by 0 bases and J by 6 bases, with 9 bases of the junction left unmatched. The germline V gene encodes CDR1 SQVTM and CDR2 ANQGSEA. The CDR3, as DNA: TGCAGCGTTGAAGATCTTCGAGGGACTAGCGGGGAGGATACGCAGTATTTT. It translates to CSVEDLRGTSGEDTQYF.

V gene TRBV6-5 combines with J gene TRBJ1-2; D not certain. The V end was cut by 0 bases, the J end by 7 bases, with 9 bases between. The CDR3 extends over 13 amino acids. Germline loops: CDR1 MNHEY, CDR2 SVGAGI. This CDR3 reads CASSYSRVGGYTF. CDR3 DNA: TGTGCCAGCAGTTACTCGAGGGTTGGTGGCTACACCTTC.

With regard to this clonotype: With a much larger clone just one base away, this may be a read error. The chain has TRBV9 and TRBJ2-5, with D possibly being TRBD2 (5 bases). The CDR3 has 15 amino acids. Looked up from germline, CDR1 is SGDLS and CDR2 is YYNGEE. The CDR3 loop reads CASSPEGASQETQNF. CDR3 in DNA: TGTGCCAGCAGCCCCGAGGGAGCTAGCCAAGAGACCCAGAACTTC. The full variable domain, its missing parts supplied by reference TRBV9 and TRBJ2-5, is DSGVTQTPKHLITATGQRVTLRCSPRSGDLSVYWYQQSLDQGLQFLIQYYNGEERAKGNILERFSAQQFPDLHSELNLSSLELGDSALYFCASSPEGASQETQNFGPGTRLLVL.